This T cell receptor beta chain was identified in a study of T cells after yellow fever vaccination. Overall study context: Some fractions had low cell numbers, and these were prepared with SMART-Seq v4 Ultra Low Input. Broader study findings: The secondary response peaked faster, at day 5 versus 15, but was weaker. Abundant clonotypes from the bulk population could get into FACS-sorted repertoires as contaminants.

The germline CDR1 and CDR2 sequences are DFQATT and SNEGSKA (reference sequence). Germline trimming cut 3 bases from V and 4 bases from J; bases unmatched to any gene: 2. The CDR3 has 13 residues. Conversion of TCR transcripts into cDNA relied on 5'RACE template switching, which added a universal primer site and UMIs. A single record per CDR3 protein comes from TCRdb applying MiXCR to the 5' RACE reads. This sample has a few hundred thousand distinct CDR3 sequences, with around 7% found just once. Comments on this clonotype: Its specificity is not known.

Material: PBMCs, obtained roughly seven weeks after the first yellow fever vaccination. The TCR originated in a young man who received the YFV17D yellow fever vaccine. V is TRBV20-1 and J is TRBJ2-2; 7 bases agree with TRBD1. In DNA form, the CDR3 reads TGCAGTGCTAGCAGGGGGACCACCGGGGAGCTGTTTTTT. This translates into CSASRGTTGELFF.